Listed here are 25 T cell receptor beta chains from one sample, sequenced in a study of spatial heterogeneity in lung cancer. TCRdb reanalysed the 5' RACE reads using MiXCR and keeps one entry per CDR3 protein. The data show around 15,000 distinct CDR3 sequences, with approximately 7% seen just once and about 20% held by the top ten. Regarding the study as a whole: One measure, the expanded intratumoral alpha and beta TCR count, tracked tumor mutation counts.

These receptors' antigens are unknown. Described time point: sample taken at primary tumor resection. The sequencing here drew on lung tumor tissue, taken at surgery. The receptor set was obtained from a female donor with early-stage non-small cell lung cancer.

This clonotype was counted a few times. This beta chain represents an off-target read in a library built for alpha chains; its size is of limited meaning. V usage is TRBV30 and J usage is TRBJ1-1, with D hard to call. Germline loops: CDR1 GTSNPN, CDR2 SVGIG (reference sequence). This CDR3 has 13 residues. Trimming took off 2 bases at V and 3 bases at J, with 10 bases between the two ends. CDR3 sequence (DNA): TGTGCCTGGAGTCAAGACTCCGACACTGAAGCTTTCTTT. Protein: CAWSQDSDTEAFF.

This clonotype was detected many times. Found in a library prepared for alpha chains, this beta chain is an off-target read, and its abundance has little meaning. This chain uses TRBV5-1 with TRBJ2-7; TRBD2 aligns across 8 bases. Germline CDR1 and CDR2: SGHRS and YFSETQ. Trimming at V came to 8 bases and at J to 2 bases, leaving 9 bases not matched to a gene. The CDR3 has 14 amino acids. The CDR3 sequence: CASGSGGPTYEQYF. The CDR3 region has the DNA TGCGCCAGTGGAAGCGGGGGCCCCACCTACGAGCAGTACTTC.

In its sample, this clonotype was seen a few times. The library was built for alpha chains, so this beta chain is an off-target read and its size means little. The chain combines TRBV24-1 with TRBJ2-2, with TRBD1 matching over 8 bases. CDR3 length equals 15 residues. V lost 4 bases, J lost 6 bases, and 6 bases stayed unmatched. Germline CDR1 KGHDR, CDR2 SFDVKD. The CDR3 loop is CATSDHTQGAGELFF. The DNA of the CDR3 is TGTGCCACCAGTGACCACACACAGGGGGCCGGGGAGCTGTTTTTT.

This clonotype occurred many times. This beta chain is an off-target read within a library intended for alpha chains, so its frequency means little. The rearrangement uses TRBV12-3 or TRBV12-4 and TRBJ1-1, with 7 bases identical to TRBD1. This CDR3 contains 13 residues. V dropped 5 bases and J dropped 3; count of bases not matched to a gene: 3. CDR3 amino acids: CASSRTGDTEAFF. CDR3 in DNA: TGTGCCAGCAGTCGAACAGGGGACACTGAAGCTTTCTTT.

By its share, this clonotype is medium-sized. The library was built for alpha chains, so this beta chain is an off-target read and its size means little. This sequence joins TRBV11-2 and TRBJ2-5; D gene ambiguous. The CDR3 is made up of 11 amino acids. Per germline, CDR1 SGHAT and CDR2 FQNNGV. Deletions cut 0 bases from V and 5 bases from J, with 1 base between. CDR3 in amino acids: CASSLEETQYF. CDR3 nucleotides: TGTGCCAGCAGCTTAGAGGAGACCCAGTACTTC.

This clonotype was counted at least ten times. Little can be read into the size of this beta chain, an off-target read in a library designed for alpha chains. The chain joins TRBV27 to TRBJ2-7; TRBD2 matches at 8 bases. V trimming: 2 bases; J trimming: 0 bases; junction bases outside the gene matches: 6. This CDR3 is built from 16 residues. Germline lookup yields CDR1 MNHEY and CDR2 SMNVEV (reference sequence). The CDR3 region has the DNA TGTGCCAGCAGTTTAGGAGGGACTAGGCTCTCCTACGAGCAGTACTTC. It codes for CASSLGGTRLSYEQYF.

The sample holds a few counts of this clonotype. Within a library made for alpha chains, this beta chain is off target, and its count is uninformative. The chain couples TRBV5-1 to TRBJ1-2; TRBD1 aligns across 11 bases. The CDR3 is 14 amino acids. Germline V lookup: CDR1 SGHRS, CDR2 YFSETQ. V lost 4 bases and J lost 4; bases outside the gene matches: 3. The CDR3 here is CASSPGTGGYGYTF. The CDR3 DNA follows: TGCGCCAGCAGCCCCGGGACAGGGGGCTATGGCTACACCTTC.

This clonotype showed up just a few times. This beta chain is a stray read from a library made for alpha chains; its abundance is not meaningful. V is TRBV7-2 and J is TRBJ2-1, with D unclear. The CDR3 loop spans 12 amino acids. The V and J ends lost 5 bases and 4 bases respectively, with 6 bases between them. Germline CDR1 is SGHTA and CDR2 is FQGNSA. In nucleotides, the CDR3 is TGTGCCAGCAGCGCGAGTTACAATGAGCAGTTCTTC. Translation: CASSASYNEQFF.

Note on this clonotype: A library made for alpha chains picked up this beta chain off target, so its size means little. The chain has TRBV9 and TRBJ1-1, with D perhaps TRBD1 (6 bases). Trimming stripped 3 bases from V and 2 bases from J, with 14 bases between. CDR1 is SGDLS, CDR2 YYNGEE, per germline. CDR3 size: 15 residues. The CDR3 sequence: CASSATGIANTEAFF. The CDR3 bases are TGTGCCAGCAGCGCCACAGGGATCGCAAACACTGAAGCTTTCTTT.

This clonotype was counted ten times or more. The size of this beta chain means little, since it is a stray read in a library made for alpha chains. The genes are TRBV13 and TRBJ1-1; 9 nucleotides agree with TRBD1. V lost 5 bases and J lost 5; bases outside the gene matches: 12. The CDR3 consists of 16 residues. Germline V gene lookup returns CDR1 PRHDT and CDR2 FYEKMQ (reference sequence). CDR3 loop: CASSPDRGAGNTEAFF. The CDR3 DNA sequence: TGTGCCAGCAGCCCGGACAGGGGCGCCGGGAATACTGAAGCTTTCTTT.

By proportion, this clonotype is medium-sized. With the library built for alpha chains, this beta chain is off target and its frequency is not meaningful. The chain links TRBV6-6 to TRBJ2-7; 8 nucleotides agree with TRBD1. Germline V gives CDR1 MNHNY, CDR2 SVGAGI (reference sequence). The V and J ends lost 6 bases and 6 bases, in that order; junction bases with no gene match: 13. CDR3 length: 15 amino acids. The CDR3, as DNA: TGTGCCAGCAGGTCCGGAGGACAGGGCCTTCTCGAGCAGTACTTC. It specifies CASRSGGQGLLEQYF.

By sample share, this clonotype is medium-sized. A library prepared for alpha chains yielded this beta chain as an off-target read; its size is of little meaning. The chain recombines TRBV7-8 with TRBJ2-3; 11 bases match TRBD2. Trimming at V came to 5 bases and at J to 8 bases, leaving 6 bases not matched to a gene. The CDR3 contains 14 residues. The germline CDR1 and CDR2 sequences are SGHVS and FQNEAQ. The CDR3 DNA follows: TGTGCCAGCAGCCGTAGCGGGGGGGCCGGTACGCAGTATTTT. It specifies CASSRSGGAGTQYF.

This clonotype turned up a few times. Found in a library prepared for alpha chains, this beta chain is an off-target read, and its abundance has little meaning. The rearrangement uses TRBV5-1 and TRBJ1-1, with D tentatively TRBD1 (5 bases). The V gene's germline CDR1 is SGHRS and CDR2 YFSETQ. With 0 bases removed from V and 3 bases from J, the gap between germline ends came to 6 bases. The CDR3 length is 13 residues. CDR3 residues: CASSLVGDTEAFF. In DNA, the CDR3 is TGCGCCAGCAGCTTGGTGGGGGACACTGAAGCTTTCTTT. The full variable domain, rest sourced from reference TRBV5-1 and TRBJ1-1, is KAGVTQTPRYLIKTRGQQVTLSCSPISGHRSVSWYQQTPGQGLQFLFEYFSETQRNKGNFPGRFSGRQFSNSRSEMNVSTLELGDSALYLCASSLVGDTEAFFGQGTRLTVV.

This clonotype was seen more than once but under ten times. Found in a library prepared for alpha chains, this beta chain is an off-target read, and its abundance has little meaning. The V gene is TRBV2, the J gene TRBJ2-1, with 7 bases lining up with TRBD1. J lost 14 bases, V lost 1 base, and 5 bases had no gene match. Per the germline V gene, CDR1 is SNHLY and CDR2 is FYNNEI. This CDR3 contains 12 residues. The CDR3 sequence is CASSEVEGGKFF. The CDR3 region has the DNA TGTGCCAGCAGTGAAGTCGAAGGGGGCAAGTTCTTC.

Ten or more counts support this clonotype. Little can be read into the size of this beta chain, an off-target read in a library designed for alpha chains. The chain joins TRBV6-5 to TRBJ2-7, with D tentatively TRBD1 (5 bases). Germline V gene lookup returns CDR1 MNHEY and CDR2 SVGAGI. The germline V and J ends were trimmed by 0 bases and 2 bases, with 8 bases remaining between them. This CDR3 region has 14 residues. CDR3 sequence reads: CASSYSQGTYEQYF. Written as DNA, the CDR3 is TGTGCCAGCAGTTACTCGCAGGGAACCTACGAGCAGTACTTC.

Concerning this clonotype itself: Because this beta chain is a stray read in a library intended to capture alpha chains, its abundance should not be given much weight. The gene calls are TRBV9 and TRBJ1-5; D gene ambiguous. Deletions cut 0 bases from V and 0 bases from J, with 4 bases between. Looked up from germline, CDR1 is SGDLS and CDR2 is YYNGEE. The CDR3 spans 14 residues. Written as DNA, the CDR3 is TGTGCCAGCAGCGTAGGACATAGCAATCAGCCCCAGCATTTT. It is translated as CASSVGHSNQPQHF.

This clonotype was counted at least ten times. For a library built for alpha chains, this beta chain is a stray read; little rests on its size. This chain links TRBV20-1 with TRBJ1-2; 7 bases agree with TRBD1. The CDR3 has 17 residues. J was trimmed by 4 bases and V by 1 base; bases with no gene match: 15. The V gene's germline CDR1 is DFQATT and CDR2 SNEGSKA (reference sequence). The CDR3 DNA reads as TGCAGTGCTAGAGCTGGGCTAAGACAGGGACTAGGCTATGGCTACACCTTC. This gives the protein CSARAGLRQGLGYGYTF.

This clonotype showed up many times. This beta chain is off target for a library built for alpha chains, so its abundance means little. This chain uses TRBV6-5 with TRBJ2-7; possibly TRBD1 for D (5 bases). V was pared by 2 bases and J by 7 bases, with 15 bases between. CDR1 and CDR2 from the germline V gene are MNHEY and SVGAGI. The length of the CDR3 is 14 residues. CDR3 in amino acids: CASSYGQGYGEQYF. The CDR3 DNA reads TGTGCCAGCAGTTACGGGCAGGGTTATGGAGAGCAGTACTTC.

This clonotype was seen ten or more times. The library was designed around alpha chains, so this beta chain is a stray read whose abundance carries little weight. V and J are TRBV7-9 and TRBJ2-7, with unresolved D. The germline V gene encodes CDR1 SEHNR and CDR2 FQNEAQ (reference sequence). The CDR3 has 12 residues. V was trimmed by 2 bases and J by 7 bases, leaving 9 bases between them. CDR3 sequence (DNA): TGTGCCAGCAGCTTATCAGCCAGAGAGCAGTACTTC. Translated: CASSLSAREQYF.

This clonotype was seen many times. Since the library was made to target alpha chains, this beta chain is a stray read and its abundance is not meaningful. The V gene is TRBV12-3 or TRBV12-4, the J gene TRBJ1-3; D remains ambiguous. CDR3 length: 14 residues. Between the trimmed V and J ends, which lost 6 bases and 0 bases, there was a span of 9 bases. CDR3 sequence reads: CASSPPDSGNTIYF. The CDR3, as DNA: TGTGCCAGCAGCCCGCCAGACTCTGGAAACACCATATATTTT.

This clonotype was observed a handful of times. Since it is a stray read in a library aimed at alpha chains, this beta chain has a size that is not meaningful. The rearrangement links TRBV6-6 to TRBJ1-2, with TRBD1 matching over 7 bases. CDR3 size: 16 residues. CDR1 and CDR2 (germline): MNHNY, SVGAGI (reference sequence). Losses at the gene ends were 6 bases for V and 4 bases for J; bases not matched to a gene: 14. CDR3 loop: CASRTPATGLAYGYTF. The CDR3 DNA sequence: TGTGCCAGCAGGACGCCAGCGACAGGGTTGGCCTATGGCTACACCTTC.

This clonotype was detected only a few times. Within a library made for alpha chains, this beta chain is off target, and its count is uninformative. The chain couples TRBV10-3 to TRBJ2-5; 11 nucleotides align to TRBD2. The V gene end was trimmed by 0 bases and the J gene end by 4 bases; junction bases not matched to a gene: 1. Germline CDR1 ENHRY, CDR2 SYGVKD. This CDR3 has 15 amino acids. The CDR3 DNA reads as TGTGCCATCAGTGAGTCGACTAGCGGGGTAGAGACCCAGTACTTC. Translation gives CAISESTSGVETQYF.

With regard to this clonotype: Found in a library prepared for alpha chains, this beta chain is an off-target read, and its abundance has little meaning. The chain joins TRBV5-1 to TRBJ2-1; D is unresolved. This CDR3 has 14 residues. Germline CDR1 and CDR2: SGHRS and YFSETQ. Trimming removed 2 bases at V and 7 bases at J, with 13 bases between. The CDR3 nucleotides are TGCGCCAGCAGCTTATTAGTAGGTTTGAATGAGCAGTTCTTC. It codes for CASSLLVGLNEQFF.

This clonotype was counted only a few times. Within a library made for alpha chains, this beta chain is off target, and its count is uninformative. V and J are TRBV10-3 and TRBJ2-3, with D perhaps TRBD2 (5 bases). V lost 3 bases and J lost 4, with 14 bases in between. Germline CDR1 and CDR2: ENHRY and SYGVKD. This CDR3 is 15 amino acids long. The CDR3 nucleotides are TGTGCCATCAGTGATGGAGGCTACGATCCAGATACGCAGTATTTT. It translates to CAISDGGYDPDTQYF.

Notes on this clonotype: Since it is a stray read in a library aimed at alpha chains, this beta chain has a size that is not meaningful. This chain links TRBV20-1 with TRBJ1-5; possible D gene TRBD1, 5 bases. The CDR3 totals 13 residues. CDR1 DFQATT and CDR2 SNEGSKA come from the germline V gene (reference sequence). V was clipped by 4 bases and J by 7 bases, with 14 bases between them. The CDR3 loop is CSAIRGEGQPQHF. The CDR3 coding sequence is TGCAGTGCTATCAGAGGGGAGGGACAGCCCCAGCATTTT.